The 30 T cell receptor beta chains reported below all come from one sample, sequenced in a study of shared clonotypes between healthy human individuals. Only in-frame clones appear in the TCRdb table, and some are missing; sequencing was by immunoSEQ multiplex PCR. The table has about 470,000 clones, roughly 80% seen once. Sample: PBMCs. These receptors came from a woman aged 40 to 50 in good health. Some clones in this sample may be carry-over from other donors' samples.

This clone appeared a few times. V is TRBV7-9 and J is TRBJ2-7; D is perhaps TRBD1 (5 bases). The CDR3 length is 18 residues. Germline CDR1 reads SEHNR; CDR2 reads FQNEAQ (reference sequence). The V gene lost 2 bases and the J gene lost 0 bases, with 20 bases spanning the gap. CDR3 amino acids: CASSLPPAAGPHSYEQYF. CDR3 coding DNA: TGTGCCAGCAGCTTACCTCCCGCGGCAGGGCCCCACTCCTACGAGCAGTACTTC.

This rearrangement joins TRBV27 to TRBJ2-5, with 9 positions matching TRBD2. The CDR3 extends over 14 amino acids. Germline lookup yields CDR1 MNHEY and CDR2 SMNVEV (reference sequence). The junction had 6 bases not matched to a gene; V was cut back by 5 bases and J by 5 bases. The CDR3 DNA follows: TGTGCCAGCAGTCACCTAGCGGGACGGGAGACCCAGTACTTC. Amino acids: CASSHLAGRETQYF.

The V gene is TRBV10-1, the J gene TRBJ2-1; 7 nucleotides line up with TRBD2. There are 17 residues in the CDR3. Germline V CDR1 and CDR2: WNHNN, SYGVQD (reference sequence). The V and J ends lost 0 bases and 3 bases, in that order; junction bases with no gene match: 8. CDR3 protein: CASSESGREDRYNEQFF. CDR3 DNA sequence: TGCGCCAGCAGTGAGTCGGGTCGGGAGGACCGCTACAATGAGCAGTTCTTC.

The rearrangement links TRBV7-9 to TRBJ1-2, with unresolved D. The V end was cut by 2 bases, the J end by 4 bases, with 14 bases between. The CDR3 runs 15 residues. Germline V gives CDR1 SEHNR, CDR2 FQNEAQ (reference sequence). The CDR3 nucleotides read TGTGCCAGCAGCTTAAGAGCAGAGCGCCCCTATGGCTACACCTTC. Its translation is CASSLRAERPYGYTF.

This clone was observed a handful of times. The CDR3 loop reads CASSQGAALQETQYF. CDR3 DNA sequence: TGTGCCAGCAGTCAAGGGGCGGCTTTACAAGAGACCCAGTACTTC. The V and J genes are TRBV7-2 and TRBJ2-5, with D perhaps TRBD1 (5 bases). With 6 bases removed from V and 2 bases from J, the gap between germline ends came to 16 bases. Looked up from germline, CDR1 is SGHTA and CDR2 is FQGNSA. This CDR3 is built from 15 residues.

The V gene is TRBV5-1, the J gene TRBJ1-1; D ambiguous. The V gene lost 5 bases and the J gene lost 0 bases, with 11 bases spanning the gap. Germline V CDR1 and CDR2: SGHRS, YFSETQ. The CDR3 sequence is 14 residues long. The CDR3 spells CASRVDRMNTEAFF. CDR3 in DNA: TGCGCCAGCAGGGTAGACCGCATGAACACTGAAGCTTTCTTT.

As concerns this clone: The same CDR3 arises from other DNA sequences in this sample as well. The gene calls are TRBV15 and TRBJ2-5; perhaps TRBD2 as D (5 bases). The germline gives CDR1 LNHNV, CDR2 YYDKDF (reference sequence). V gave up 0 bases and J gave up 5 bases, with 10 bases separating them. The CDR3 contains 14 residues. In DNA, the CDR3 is TGTGCCACCAGCAGAGATCGCGGGCAGGAGACCCAGTACTTC. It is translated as CATSRDRGQETQYF.

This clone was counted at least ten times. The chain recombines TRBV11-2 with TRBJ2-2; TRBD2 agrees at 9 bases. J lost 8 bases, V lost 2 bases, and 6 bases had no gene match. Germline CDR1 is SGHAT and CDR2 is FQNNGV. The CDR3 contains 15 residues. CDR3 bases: TGTGCCAGCAGCTTAACGTCTAGCGGGAAGGGGGAGCTGTTTTTT. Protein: CASSLTSSGKGELFF.

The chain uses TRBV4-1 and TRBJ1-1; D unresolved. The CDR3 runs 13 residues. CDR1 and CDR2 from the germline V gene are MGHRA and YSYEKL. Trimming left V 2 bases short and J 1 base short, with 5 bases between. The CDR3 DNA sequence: TGCGCCAGCAGCCAAAGCCGGAACACTGAAGCTTTCTTT. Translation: CASSQSRNTEAFF.

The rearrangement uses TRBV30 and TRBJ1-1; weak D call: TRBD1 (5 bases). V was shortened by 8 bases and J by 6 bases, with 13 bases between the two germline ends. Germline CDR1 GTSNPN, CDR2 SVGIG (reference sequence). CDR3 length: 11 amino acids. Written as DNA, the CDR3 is TGTGCCGGATCCAGGGCCCCTGAAGCTTTCTTT. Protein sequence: CAGSRAPEAFF.

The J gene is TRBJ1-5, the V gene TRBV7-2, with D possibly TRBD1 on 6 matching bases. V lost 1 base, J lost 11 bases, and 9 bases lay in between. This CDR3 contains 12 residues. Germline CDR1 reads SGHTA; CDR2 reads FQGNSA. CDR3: CASSLDREAQHF. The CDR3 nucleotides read TGTGCCAGCAGCTTAGACAGGGAAGCCCAGCATTTT.

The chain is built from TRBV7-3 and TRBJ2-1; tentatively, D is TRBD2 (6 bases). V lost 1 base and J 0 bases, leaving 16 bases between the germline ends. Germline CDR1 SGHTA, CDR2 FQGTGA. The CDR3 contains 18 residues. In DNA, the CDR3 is TGTGCCAGCAGCTTAAGGGGTAGCGGATTGAGCTCCTACAATGAGCAGTTCTTC. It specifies CASSLRGSGLSSYNEQFF.

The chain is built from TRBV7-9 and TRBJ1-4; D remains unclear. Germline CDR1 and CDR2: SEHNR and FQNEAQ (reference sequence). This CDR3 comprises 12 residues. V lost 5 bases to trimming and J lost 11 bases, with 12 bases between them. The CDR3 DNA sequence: TGTGCCAGCAGCAACTTTGAAGGTAAACTGTTTTTT. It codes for CASSNFEGKLFF.

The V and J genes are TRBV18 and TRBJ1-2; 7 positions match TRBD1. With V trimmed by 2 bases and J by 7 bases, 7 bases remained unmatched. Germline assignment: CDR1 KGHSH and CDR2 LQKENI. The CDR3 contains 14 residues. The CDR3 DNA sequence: TGTGCCAGCTCACCATCCGGGACAGACTTTGGCTACACCTTC. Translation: CASSPSGTDFGYTF.

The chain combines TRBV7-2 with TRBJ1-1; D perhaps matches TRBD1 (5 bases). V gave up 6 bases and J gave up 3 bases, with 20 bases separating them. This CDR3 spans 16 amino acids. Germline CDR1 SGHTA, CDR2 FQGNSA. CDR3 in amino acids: CASSTYPRGDYTEAFF. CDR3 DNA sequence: TGTGCCAGCAGTACCTACCCGCGGGGGGATTACACTGAAGCTTTCTTT. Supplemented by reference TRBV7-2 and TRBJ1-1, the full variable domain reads GAGVSQSPSNKVTEKGKDVELRCDPISGHTALYWYRQSLGQGLEFLIYFQGNSAPDKSGLPSDRFSAERTGGSVSTLTIQRTQQEDSAVYLCASSTYPRGDYTEAFFGQGTRLTVV.

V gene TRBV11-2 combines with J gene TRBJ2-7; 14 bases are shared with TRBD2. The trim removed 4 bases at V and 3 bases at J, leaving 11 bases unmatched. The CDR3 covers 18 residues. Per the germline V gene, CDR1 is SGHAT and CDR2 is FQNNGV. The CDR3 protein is CASSSSGTSGRKNYEQYF. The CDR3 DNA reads TGTGCCAGCAGCTCCTCCGGGACTAGCGGGAGAAAGAACTACGAGCAGTACTTC.

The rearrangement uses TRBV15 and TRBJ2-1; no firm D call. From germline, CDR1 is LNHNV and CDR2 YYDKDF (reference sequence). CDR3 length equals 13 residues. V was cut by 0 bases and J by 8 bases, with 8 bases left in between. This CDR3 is CATSRDYEDEQFF. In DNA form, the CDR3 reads TGTGCCACCAGCAGAGATTATGAGGATGAGCAGTTCTTC.

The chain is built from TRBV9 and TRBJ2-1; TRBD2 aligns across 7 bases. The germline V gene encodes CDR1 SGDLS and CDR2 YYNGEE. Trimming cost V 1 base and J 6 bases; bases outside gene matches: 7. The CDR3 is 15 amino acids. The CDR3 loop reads CASSVSSGKRNEQFF. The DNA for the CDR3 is TGTGCCAGCAGCGTATCGAGCGGGAAACGCAATGAGCAGTTCTTC. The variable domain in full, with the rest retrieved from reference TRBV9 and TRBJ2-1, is DSGVTQTPKHLITATGQRVTLRCSPRSGDLSVYWYQQSLDQGLQFLIQYYNGEERAKGNILERFSAQQFPDLHSELNLSSLELGDSALYFCASSVSSGKRNEQFFGPGTRLTVL.

Here the CDR3 reads CARGLAGAYEQYF. In nucleotides, the CDR3 is TGTGCCAGAGGACTAGCGGGAGCCTACGAGCAGTACTTC. The chain carries TRBV28 and TRBJ2-7; 13 nucleotides align to TRBD2. The CDR3 is made up of 13 amino acids. The junction had 1 base not matched to a gene; V was cut back by 9 bases and J by 2 bases. Germline CDR1 MDHEN, CDR2 SYDVKM.

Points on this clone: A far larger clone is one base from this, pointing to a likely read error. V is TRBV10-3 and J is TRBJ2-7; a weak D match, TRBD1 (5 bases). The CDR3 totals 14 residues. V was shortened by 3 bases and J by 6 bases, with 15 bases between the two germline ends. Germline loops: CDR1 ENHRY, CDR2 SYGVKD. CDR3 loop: CAISDKGSPSEQYF. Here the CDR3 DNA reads TGTGCCATCAGTGACAAGGGGTCCCCCTCCGAGCAGTACTTC.

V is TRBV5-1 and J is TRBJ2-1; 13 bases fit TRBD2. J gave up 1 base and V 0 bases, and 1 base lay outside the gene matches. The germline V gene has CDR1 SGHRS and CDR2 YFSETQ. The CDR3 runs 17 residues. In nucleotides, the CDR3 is TGCGCCAGCAGCTTGGTGACTAGCGGGAGGTCCTACAATGAGCAGTTCTTC. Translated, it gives CASSLVTSGRSYNEQFF.

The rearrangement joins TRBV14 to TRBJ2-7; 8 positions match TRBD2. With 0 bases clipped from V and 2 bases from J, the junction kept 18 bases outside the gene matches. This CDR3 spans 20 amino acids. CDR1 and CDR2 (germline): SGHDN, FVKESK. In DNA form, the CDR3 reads TGTGCCAGCAGCCAAGATATTCGGGCGGGAGGATTCGGCCATACCTACGAGCAGTACTTC. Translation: CASSQDIRAGGFGHTYEQYF.

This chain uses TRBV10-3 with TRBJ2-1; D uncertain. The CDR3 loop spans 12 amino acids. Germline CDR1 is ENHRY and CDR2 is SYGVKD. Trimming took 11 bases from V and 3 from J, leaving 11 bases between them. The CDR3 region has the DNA TGTGCCGCCTCGGGCGGCTACAATGAGCAGTTCTTC. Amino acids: CAASGGYNEQFF.

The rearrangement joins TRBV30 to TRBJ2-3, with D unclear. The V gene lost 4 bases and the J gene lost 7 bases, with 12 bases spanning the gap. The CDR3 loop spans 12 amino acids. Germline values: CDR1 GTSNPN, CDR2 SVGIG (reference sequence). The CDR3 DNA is TGTGCCTGGATCGTTCGCAGGAATACGCAGTATTTT. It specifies CAWIVRRNTQYF.

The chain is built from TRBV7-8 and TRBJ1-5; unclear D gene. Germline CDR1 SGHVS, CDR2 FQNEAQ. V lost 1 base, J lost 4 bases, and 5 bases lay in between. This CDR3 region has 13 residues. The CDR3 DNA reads TGTGCCAGCAGCTTAGATGCAAATCAGCCCCAGCATTTT. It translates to CASSLDANQPQHF.

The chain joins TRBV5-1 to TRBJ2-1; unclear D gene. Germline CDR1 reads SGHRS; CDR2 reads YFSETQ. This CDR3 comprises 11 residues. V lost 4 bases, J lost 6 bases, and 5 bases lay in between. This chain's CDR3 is CASSQVNEQFF. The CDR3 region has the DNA TGCGCCAGCAGCCAAGTCAATGAGCAGTTCTTC.

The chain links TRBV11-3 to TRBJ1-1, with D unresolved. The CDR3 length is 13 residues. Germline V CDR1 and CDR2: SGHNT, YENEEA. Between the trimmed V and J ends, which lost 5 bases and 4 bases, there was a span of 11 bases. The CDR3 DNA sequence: TGTGCCAGCAGCAAACAATCATCCACTGAAGCTTTCTTT. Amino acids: CASSKQSSTEAFF.

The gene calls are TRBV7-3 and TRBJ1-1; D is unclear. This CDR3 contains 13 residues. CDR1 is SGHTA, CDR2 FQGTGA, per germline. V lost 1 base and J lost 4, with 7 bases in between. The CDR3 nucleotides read TGTGCCAGCAGCTTAAGGAGTAGCACTGAAGCTTTCTTT. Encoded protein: CASSLRSSTEAFF.

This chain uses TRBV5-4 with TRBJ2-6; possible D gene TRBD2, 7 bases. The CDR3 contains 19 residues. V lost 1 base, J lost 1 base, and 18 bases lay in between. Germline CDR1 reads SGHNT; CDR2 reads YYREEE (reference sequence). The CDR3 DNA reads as TGTGCCAGCAGCTTGTCCGGGGGGCGCCGGGGTTCTGGGGCCAACGTCCTGACTTTC. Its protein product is CASSLSGGRRGSGANVLTF.

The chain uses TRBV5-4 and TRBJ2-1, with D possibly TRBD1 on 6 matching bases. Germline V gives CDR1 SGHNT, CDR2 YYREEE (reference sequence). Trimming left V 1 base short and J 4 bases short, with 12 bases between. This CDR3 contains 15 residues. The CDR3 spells CASSLMSGEYNEQFF. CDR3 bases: TGTGCCAGCAGCTTGATGTCAGGGGAGTACAATGAGCAGTTCTTC.